This TCR beta chain was recorded in a study of T cell responses to AZD1222 COVID-19 vaccine. The table came from immunoSEQ multiplex PCR; TCRdb's copy has only in-frame clones and leaves some out. The sample lists roughly 180,000 clones, around 87% occurring once. This CDR3 contains 16 residues. Germline V gene data show CDR1 as SGHTA and CDR2 as FQGNSA. V was clipped by 4 bases and J by 3 bases, with 18 bases between them. The clonotype comes from an adult in good health. The starting material was peripheral blood, obtained on day 0 of AZD1222 vaccination. The J gene is TRBJ1-1, the V gene TRBV7-2, with D perhaps matching TRBD1 (6 bases). The CDR3 nucleotides are TGTGCCAGCAGCTATGACAGAGGGGGGGGTTACACTGAAGCTTTCTTT. This encodes CASSYDRGGGYTEAFF.